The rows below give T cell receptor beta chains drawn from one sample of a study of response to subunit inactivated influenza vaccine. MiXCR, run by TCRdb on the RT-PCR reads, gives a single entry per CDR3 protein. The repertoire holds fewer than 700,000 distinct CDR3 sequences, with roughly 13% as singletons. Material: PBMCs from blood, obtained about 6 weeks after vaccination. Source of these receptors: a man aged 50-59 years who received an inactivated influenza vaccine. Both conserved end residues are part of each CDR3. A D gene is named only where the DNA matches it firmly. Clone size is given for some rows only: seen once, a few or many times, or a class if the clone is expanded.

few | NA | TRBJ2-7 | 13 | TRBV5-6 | CASSSQFSYEQYF | TGTGCCAGCAGCTCACAGTTCTCCTACGAGCAGTACTTC
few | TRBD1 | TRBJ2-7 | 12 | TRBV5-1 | CASISETGTLYF | TGCGCCAGCATCTCCGAGACAGGGACGCTGTACTTC
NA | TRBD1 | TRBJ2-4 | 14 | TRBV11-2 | CASSLTGGKNIQYF | TGTGCCAGCAGCTTGACAGGGGGCAAAAACATTCAGTACTTC
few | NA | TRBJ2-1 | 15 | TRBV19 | CASSSRANSYNEQFF | TGTGCCAGTAGTTCCCGAGCGAACTCCTACAATGAGCAGTTCTTC
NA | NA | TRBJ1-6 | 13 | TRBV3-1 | CASARREGSPLHF | TGTGCCAGCGCACGCAGGGAGGGATCACCCCTCCACTTT
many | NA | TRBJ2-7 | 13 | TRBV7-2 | CASSLGAGYEQYF | TGTGCCAGCAGCTTAGGAGCCGGGTACGAGCAGTACTTC
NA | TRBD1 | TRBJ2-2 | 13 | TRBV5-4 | CASSRDSTGELFF | TGTGCCAGCAGCAGGGACAGCACCGGGGAGCTGTTTTTT
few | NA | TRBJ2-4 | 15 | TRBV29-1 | CSVEDRGKGLNIQYF | TGCAGCGTTGAAGATAGAGGGAAGGGGCTGAACATTCAGTACTTC
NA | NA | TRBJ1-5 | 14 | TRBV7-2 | CASSPTRGNQPQHF | TGTGCCAGCAGCCCCACCCGGGGCAATCAGCCCCAGCATTTT
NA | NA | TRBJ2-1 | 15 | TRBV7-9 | CASSLSLAEYNEQFF | TGTGCCAGCAGCTTATCGCTAGCAGAGTACAATGAGCAGTTCTTC
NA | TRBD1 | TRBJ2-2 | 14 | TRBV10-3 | CAITGTASRGELFF | TGTGCCATCACCGGGACAGCCTCAAGAGGGGAGCTGTTTTTT
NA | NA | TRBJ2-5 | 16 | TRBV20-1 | CSARDLFRDTQETQYF | TGCAGTGCTAGAGATCTGTTTCGTGATACACAAGAGACCCAGTACTTC
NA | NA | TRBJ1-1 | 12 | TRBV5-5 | CASSLRRGEAFF | TGTGCCAGCAGCTTGCGAAGGGGTGAAGCTTTCTTT
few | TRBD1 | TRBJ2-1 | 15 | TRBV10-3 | CAISGSRQGSNEQFF | TGTGCCATCAGTGGATCAAGACAGGGGAGCAATGAGCAGTTCTTC
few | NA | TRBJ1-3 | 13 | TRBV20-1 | CSASKGSGNTIYF | TGCAGTGCTAGCAAGGGCTCTGGAAACACCATATATTTT
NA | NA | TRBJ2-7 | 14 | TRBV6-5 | CASRYSGHTYEQYF | TGTGCCAGCAGGTATTCGGGACACACCTACGAGCAGTACTTC